These 14 T cell receptor beta chains were all obtained from the same sample, sequenced in a study of T cell responses to AZD1222 COVID-19 vaccine. Profiling relied on immunoSEQ multiplex PCR, and the TCRdb table lists in-frame clones only, not all of them. The data show 110,000 to 150,000 clones, around 89% seen once. Sample: peripheral blood, taken on day 0 of AZD1222 vaccination. The receptors shown here come from an adult in good health.

This rearrangement joins TRBV7-9 to TRBJ1-4, with 10 bases fitting TRBD1. Germline V gene sequence: CDR1 SEHNR, CDR2 FQNEAQ (reference sequence). J was trimmed by 5 bases and V by 5 bases; bases with no gene match: 2. This CDR3 contains 14 residues. CDR3 nucleotide sequence: TGTGCCAGCAGCCCGGGACAGGGGAATGAAAAACTGTTTTTT. Its protein product is CASSPGQGNEKLFF.

The V call is TRBV27, the J call TRBJ1-5, with TRBD1 matching over 11 bases. V dropped 6 bases and J dropped 8; count of bases not matched to a gene: 9. The CDR3 runs 15 residues. CDR1 and CDR2 from the germline V gene are MNHEY and SMNVEV (reference sequence). CDR3 DNA: TGTGCCAGCAGGTCCGGACAGGGGGCTTGGGAGCCCCAGCATTTT. Its protein product is CASRSGQGAWEPQHF.

V and J are TRBV27 and TRBJ1-1; weak D call: TRBD1 (6 bases). V was cut by 1 base and J by 5 bases, with 17 bases left in between. The CDR3 totals 16 residues. Germline V gene lookup returns CDR1 MNHEY and CDR2 SMNVEV (reference sequence). CDR3 in DNA: TGTGCCAGCAGTTTATATCTCTCGCTGGGGGCAACTGAAGCTTTCTTT. It is translated as CASSLYLSLGATEAFF.

This chain joins TRBV5-1 and TRBJ2-3, with TRBD2 as a possible D gene (6 bases). The germline V and J ends were trimmed by 0 bases and 0 bases, with 14 bases remaining between them. This CDR3 comprises 17 residues. Looked up from germline, CDR1 is SGHRS and CDR2 is YFSETQ. CDR3 DNA sequence: TGCGCCAGCAGCTTGGGCCACCGGGACTTAAGCACAGATACGCAGTATTTT. Amino acids: CASSLGHRDLSTDTQYF. Full variable domain (missing parts from reference TRBV5-1 and TRBJ2-3): KAGVTQTPRYLIKTRGQQVTLSCSPISGHRSVSWYQQTPGQGLQFLFEYFSETQRNKGNFPGRFSGRQFSNSRSEMNVSTLELGDSALYLCASSLGHRDLSTDTQYFGPGTRLTVL.

This clone was counted once. This chain links TRBV25-1 with TRBJ2-3; tentatively, D is TRBD1 (6 bases). CDR3 length: 16 amino acids. V lost 6 bases to trimming and J lost 5 bases, with 21 bases between them. The V gene's germline CDR1 is MGHDK and CDR2 SYGVNS. DNA for the CDR3: TGTGCCAGCAGGAAAGGGGGTGCGGCCCGAGGAGATACGCAGTATTTT. Its translation is CASRKGGAARGDTQYF.

The chain uses TRBV3-1 (or the pseudogene TRBV3-2) and TRBJ1-2; 10 positions match TRBD1. V gave up 4 bases and J gave up 6 bases; unmatched junction bases: 5. The CDR3 consists of 14 residues. Germline CDR1 is LGHDT and CDR2 is YNNKEL (reference sequence). This chain's CDR3 is CASSRETGGDGYTF. As DNA, the CDR3 is TGTGCCAGCAGCCGGGAGACAGGGGGCGATGGCTACACCTTC.

By sample share, this clone is medium-sized (0.01 to 0.1%). The rearrangement links TRBV28 to TRBJ2-7, with 7 bases that match TRBD1. The CDR3 spans 16 residues. The germline gives CDR1 MDHEN, CDR2 SYDVKM. Trimming cost V 4 bases and J 1 base; bases outside gene matches: 10. The CDR3 DNA sequence: TGTGCCAGCAGTTCTCCGGGACAGAGGGCGTCCTACGAGCAGTACTTC. Residues: CASSSPGQRASYEQYF.

The V call is TRBV29-1, the J call TRBJ1-2; D gene ambiguous. Germline-derived CDR1 and CDR2 are SQVTM and ANQGSEA. This CDR3 region has 13 residues. Trimming took off 4 bases at V and 6 bases at J, with 15 bases between the two ends. CDR3 protein: CSVGQIHIDGYTF. In DNA, the CDR3 is TGCAGCGTTGGGCAGATACATATCGATGGCTACACCTTC.

The chain joins TRBV3-1 (or the pseudogene TRBV3-2) to TRBJ2-4; tentative D call: TRBD1 (7 bases). The CDR3 is made up of 13 amino acids. Germline CDR1 is LGHDT and CDR2 is YNNKEL (reference sequence). The V end was cut by 4 bases, the J end by 6 bases, with 10 bases between. CDR3: CASSLRDRNIQYF. The CDR3, as DNA: TGTGCCAGCAGCCTGCGGGACAGAAACATTCAGTACTTC.

V usage is TRBV6-4 and J usage is TRBJ2-1, with D perhaps matching TRBD1 or TRBD2 (5 bases each). The CDR3 totals 14 residues. V lost 6 bases and J 6 bases, leaving 15 bases between the germline ends. Germline V gene lookup returns CDR1 MRHNA and CDR2 SNTAGT. The CDR3 region is CASSGTEASNEQFF. CDR3 bases: TGTGCCAGCAGCGGGACGGAGGCGAGCAATGAGCAGTTCTTC.

The V call is TRBV7-9, the J call TRBJ1-1; maybe TRBD1 (5 bases). The V end was cut by 1 base, the J end by 10 bases, with 16 bases between. The germline V gene has CDR1 SEHNR and CDR2 FQNEAQ (reference sequence). CDR3 length: 14 residues. The chain's CDR3 is CASSLGSTGVGAFF. The CDR3 DNA sequence: TGTGCCAGCAGCTTAGGCAGTACGGGGGTTGGAGCTTTCTTT.

The rearrangement uses TRBV7-3 and TRBJ2-1; maybe TRBD2 (6 bases). Germline V gives CDR1 SGHTA, CDR2 FQGTGA. The CDR3 covers 15 residues. The V end lost 2 bases, the J end lost 7 bases, and 15 bases lay between the germline ends. CDR3 in DNA: TGTGCCAGCAGCTTACGACCCGGGAGAAGGAATGAGCAGTTCTTC. Its translation is CASSLRPGRRNEQFF. The full variable domain, in which reference TRBV7-3 and TRBJ2-1 provide the parts outside the CDR3, is GAGVSQTPSNKVTEKGKYVELRCDPISGHTALYWYRQSLGQGPEFLIYFQGTGAADDSGLPNDRFFAVRPEGSVSTLKIQRTERGDSAVYLCASSLRPGRRNEQFFGPGTRLTVL.

CDR3 residues: CASSPLGGGSGNTIYF. Written as DNA, the CDR3 is TGTGCCAGCAGTCCCCTAGGTGGGGGCTCTGGAAACACCATATATTTT. V usage is TRBV28 and J usage is TRBJ1-3; a possible D gene is TRBD1 (5 bases). This CDR3 contains 16 residues. The germline gives CDR1 MDHEN, CDR2 SYDVKM. The V gene lost 5 bases and the J gene lost 0 bases, with 14 bases spanning the gap.

The chain links TRBV5-8 to TRBJ2-1; 12 positions agree with TRBD2. The germline V gene encodes CDR1 SGHTS and CDR2 YDEGEE. Trimming took 3 bases from V and 10 from J; bases not matched to a gene: 8. The CDR3 is made up of 15 amino acids. The CDR3 coding sequence is TGTGCCAGCAGCTATGGGACTAGCGGGTATGGGGAGCAGTTCTTC. This translates into CASSYGTSGYGEQFF.